The present T cell receptor beta chain was sequenced within a study of blood T cell repertoires in COVID-19. Study-level information: Some COVID-19 samples were acute and others convalescent; all came from the United States, Italy and Spain.

V gave up 10 bases and J gave up 4 bases, with 10 bases separating them. Germline loops: CDR1 LNHDA, CDR2 SQIVND (reference sequence). The CDR3 has 11 amino acids. Data came from immunoSEQ multiplex PCR; TCRdb stores just in-frame clones and leaves some out. The sample lists 88,000 or so clones; 85% to 90% were seen once. Source material: peripheral blood. This receptor was identified in a man in his sixties with acute or convalescent COVID-19. The V gene is TRBV19, the J gene TRBJ1-2; no reliable D call. The chain's CDR3 is CATQATYGYTF. The CDR3 DNA follows: TGTGCCACTCAGGCCACCTATGGCTACACCTTC.